Reported below is one T cell receptor (beta chain). Its antigen is unknown. A read error is possible here, since a much larger clone lies one base away. These data come from a study of post-analysis software for immune sequencing data (dated by TCRdb to between 2015 and 2016). Concerning the study at large: The recorded disease courses included relapsing-remitting, secondary progressive and progressive-relapsing multiple sclerosis, and some patients had no subtype annotation. The patient repertoires were set against 11 previously published healthy control repertoires from donors whose ages ranged from roughly 6 to 25 years. A subset of samples was prepared in parallel using single-end sample barcoding, then pooled and co-amplified after Illumina adapter ligation.

TCR beta repertoires were profiled from peripheral blood of 13 young patients with multiple sclerosis to demonstrate the VDJtools post-analysis software. The patients with multiple sclerosis were children and adolescents between roughly 6 and 17 years of age. General study outcomes and caveats: Patients showed significantly higher frequencies than controls for five TRBV segments, among them TRBV5-6, TRBV5-1 and TRBV20-1. The control group was slightly older than the multiple sclerosis patient group. Strong co-clustering of samples prepared in the same batch was shown by direct clustering with F measure, prompting a batch-effect correction. Significantly lower normalized Chao1 diversity was found in multiple sclerosis patients than in controls, suggesting substantial peripheral T-cell clonal expansion.

The library relied on PCR. TCRdb shows the sequencer as Illumina HiSeq 2500. Unique molecular identifiers were incorporated into TCR beta cDNA libraries to reduce PCR and sequencing biases. Approximately 500,000 cDNA molecules were obtained per 1 to 10 million input T cells, so each molecule approximated one T cell. Patient libraries were prepared and sequenced with the same protocol used for the earlier healthy control dataset. Within a given batch, samples were prepared together, multiplexed and sequenced on the same HiSeq lane. Under the source paper's analysis protocol: MIGEC handled the raw barcoded reads, throwing out single-read molecular identifier groups before consensus assembly and CDR3 extraction. VDJtools was used for post-analysis of the clonotype tables, and diversity was normalized by down-sampling every dataset to the size of the smallest sample. Repertoire overlap clustering matched CDR3 amino acid but not nucleotide sequences to correct batch-related cross-sample contamination. The raw public data were reprocessed by TCRdb itself: fastp quality trimming at Q25, MiXCR clonotype calling, in-frame beta chains only. Every CDR3 protein is listed once, alongside the most common genes and DNA of its rows. The V and J calls shown here were made by TCRdb, not taken from the authors' results. Counted in this sample were over 150,000 distinct CDR3 sequences; approximately 30% of them appeared once. The ten top clones hold less than 1.6% of the sample.

CDR1 and CDR2 are read off the germline V gene (reference sequence) as MNHNY and SVGAGI. V gives up 0 bases and J gives up 9 bases, and the segment between their germline ends measures 12 bases. From the cysteine through the phenylalanine, the CDR3 covers 13 amino acids. Only the CDR3 part of the read is kept: 39 bases, read in frame from the first base. The source material was blood. Here the chain combines TRBV6-6 and TRBJ2-7, with the D gene uncertain. The source of this sequence is a girl aged 10-17 years with multiple sclerosis. The CDR3 in this case is CASSYSAPDGQYF. The DNA sequence reads TGTGCCAGCAGTTACTCCGCCCCGGACGGGCAGTACTTC.